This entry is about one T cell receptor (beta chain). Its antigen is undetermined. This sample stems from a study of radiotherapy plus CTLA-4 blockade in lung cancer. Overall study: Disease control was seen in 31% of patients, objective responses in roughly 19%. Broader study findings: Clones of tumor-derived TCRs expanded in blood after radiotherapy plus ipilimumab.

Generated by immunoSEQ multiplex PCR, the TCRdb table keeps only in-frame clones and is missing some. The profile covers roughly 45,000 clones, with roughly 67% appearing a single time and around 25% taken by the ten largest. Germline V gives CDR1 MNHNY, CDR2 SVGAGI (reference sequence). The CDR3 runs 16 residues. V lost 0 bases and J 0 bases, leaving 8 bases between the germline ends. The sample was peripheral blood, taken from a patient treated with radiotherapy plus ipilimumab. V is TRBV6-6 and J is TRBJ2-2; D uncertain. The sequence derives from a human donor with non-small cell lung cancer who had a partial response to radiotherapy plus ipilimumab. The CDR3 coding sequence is TGTGCCAGCAGTTACTCGGGCGCCGCGAACACCGGGGAGCTGTTTTTT. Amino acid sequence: CASSYSGAANTGELFF.